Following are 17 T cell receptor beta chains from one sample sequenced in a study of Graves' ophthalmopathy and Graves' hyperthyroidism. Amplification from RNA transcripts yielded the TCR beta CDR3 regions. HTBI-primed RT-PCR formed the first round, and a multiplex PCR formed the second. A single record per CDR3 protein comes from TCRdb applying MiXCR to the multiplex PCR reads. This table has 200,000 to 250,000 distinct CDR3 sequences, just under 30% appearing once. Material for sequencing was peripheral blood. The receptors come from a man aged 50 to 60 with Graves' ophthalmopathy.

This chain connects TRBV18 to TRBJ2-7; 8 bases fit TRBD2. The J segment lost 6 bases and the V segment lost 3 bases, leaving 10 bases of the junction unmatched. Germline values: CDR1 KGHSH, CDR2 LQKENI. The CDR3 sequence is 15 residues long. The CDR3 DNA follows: TGTGCCAGCTCACCCGGCGGTAGCGGGATCTCCGAGCAGTACTTC. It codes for CASSPGGSGISEQYF.

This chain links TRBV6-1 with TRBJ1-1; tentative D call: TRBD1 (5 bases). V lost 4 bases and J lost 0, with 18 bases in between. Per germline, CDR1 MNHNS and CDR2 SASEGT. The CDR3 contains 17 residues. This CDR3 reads CASSAGGYQGVNTEAFF. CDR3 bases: TGTGCCAGCAGTGCGGGGGGATATCAAGGAGTGAACACTGAAGCTTTCTTT.

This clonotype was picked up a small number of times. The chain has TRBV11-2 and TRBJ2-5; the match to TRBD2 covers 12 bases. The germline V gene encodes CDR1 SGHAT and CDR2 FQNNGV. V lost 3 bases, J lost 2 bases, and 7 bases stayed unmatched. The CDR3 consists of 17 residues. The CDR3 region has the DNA TGTGCCAGCAGCTTGGGGATACTAGCGGGGGGTCAAGAGACCCAGTACTTC. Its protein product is CASSLGILAGGQETQYF.

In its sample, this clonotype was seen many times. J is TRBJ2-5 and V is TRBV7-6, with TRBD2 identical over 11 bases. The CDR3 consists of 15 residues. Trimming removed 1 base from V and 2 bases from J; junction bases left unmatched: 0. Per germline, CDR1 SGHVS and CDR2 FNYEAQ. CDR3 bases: TGTGCCAGCAGCTTAGGACTAGCGGGGCAAGAGACCCAGTACTTC. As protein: CASSLGLAGQETQYF.

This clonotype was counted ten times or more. The CDR3, as DNA: TGTGCCAGCAGACGACAGGGTGGGGAGCTGTTTTTT. Protein: CASRRQGGELFF. The rearrangement links TRBV12-3 or TRBV12-4 to TRBJ2-2, with 7 bases fitting TRBD1. V lost 6 bases, J lost 8 bases, and 3 bases stayed unmatched. The CDR3 runs to 12 residues.

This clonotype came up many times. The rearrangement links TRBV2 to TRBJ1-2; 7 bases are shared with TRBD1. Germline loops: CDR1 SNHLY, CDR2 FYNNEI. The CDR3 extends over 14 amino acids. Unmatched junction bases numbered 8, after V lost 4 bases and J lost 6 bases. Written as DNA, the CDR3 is TGTGCCAGCAGTGGACAGGGTGGATTTGATGGCTACACCTTC. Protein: CASSGQGGFDGYTF. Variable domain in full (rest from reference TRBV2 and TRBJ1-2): EPEVTQTPSHQVTQMGQEVILRCVPISNHLYFYWYRQILGQKVEFLVSFYNNEISEKSEIFDDQFSVERPDGSNFTLKIRSTKLEDSAMYFCASSGQGGFDGYTFGSGTRLTVV.

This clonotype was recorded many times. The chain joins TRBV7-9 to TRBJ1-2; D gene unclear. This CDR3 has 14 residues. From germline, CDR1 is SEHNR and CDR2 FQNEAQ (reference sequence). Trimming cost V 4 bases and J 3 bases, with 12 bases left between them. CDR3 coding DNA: TGTGCCAGCAGCTCACGGACGGATTACTATGGCTACACCTTC. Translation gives CASSSRTDYYGYTF.

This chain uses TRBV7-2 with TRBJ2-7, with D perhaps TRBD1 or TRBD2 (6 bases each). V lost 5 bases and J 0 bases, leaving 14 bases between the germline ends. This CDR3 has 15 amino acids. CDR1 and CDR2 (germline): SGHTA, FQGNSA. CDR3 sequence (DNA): TGTGCCAGCAGCAAGGGGGGCGCAGGCTCCTACGAGCAGTACTTC. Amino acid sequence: CASSKGGAGSYEQYF.

DNA of the CDR3: TGTGCCAGCAGTGAAATCGGCACAGGGAACTATGGCTACACCTTC. Protein sequence: CASSEIGTGNYGYTF. The chain has TRBV2 and TRBJ1-2, with a tentative D call TRBD1 (6 bases). V was pared by 2 bases and J by 2 bases, with 12 bases between. The CDR3 has 15 residues. CDR1 and CDR2 from the germline V gene are SNHLY and FYNNEI.

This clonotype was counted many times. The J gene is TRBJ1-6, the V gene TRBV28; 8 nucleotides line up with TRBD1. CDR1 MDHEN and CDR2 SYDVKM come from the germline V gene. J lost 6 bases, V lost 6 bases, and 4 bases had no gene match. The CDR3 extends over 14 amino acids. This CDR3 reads CASRQDRANSPLHF. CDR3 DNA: TGTGCCAGCAGGCAGGACAGGGCTAATTCACCCCTCCACTTT.

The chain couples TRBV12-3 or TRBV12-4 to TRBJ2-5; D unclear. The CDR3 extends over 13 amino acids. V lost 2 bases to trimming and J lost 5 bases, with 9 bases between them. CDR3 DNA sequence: TGTGCCAGCAGTTTATCGTATCTGGAGACCCAGTACTTC. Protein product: CASSLSYLETQYF.

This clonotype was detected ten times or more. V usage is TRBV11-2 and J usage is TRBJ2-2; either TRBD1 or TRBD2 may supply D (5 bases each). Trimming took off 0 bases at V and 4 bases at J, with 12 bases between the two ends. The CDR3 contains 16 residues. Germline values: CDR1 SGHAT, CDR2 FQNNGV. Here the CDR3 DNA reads TGTGCCAGCAGCTTAGACCCGGGACCATCCACCGGGGAGCTGTTTTTT. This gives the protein CASSLDPGPSTGELFF.

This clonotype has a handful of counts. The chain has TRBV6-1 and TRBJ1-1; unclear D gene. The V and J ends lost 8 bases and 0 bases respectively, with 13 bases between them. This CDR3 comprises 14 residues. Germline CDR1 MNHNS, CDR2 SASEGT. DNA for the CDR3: TGTGCCAGCCGGGTGGCGAACTTGAACACTGAAGCTTTCTTT. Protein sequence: CASRVANLNTEAFF.

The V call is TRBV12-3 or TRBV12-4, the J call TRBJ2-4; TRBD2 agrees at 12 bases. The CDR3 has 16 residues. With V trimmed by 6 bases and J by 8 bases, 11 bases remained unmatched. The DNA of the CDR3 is TGTGCCAGCAGCCCTAGCGGGGGGGGGCCAGCGGACATTCAGTACTTC. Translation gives CASSPSGGGPADIQYF.

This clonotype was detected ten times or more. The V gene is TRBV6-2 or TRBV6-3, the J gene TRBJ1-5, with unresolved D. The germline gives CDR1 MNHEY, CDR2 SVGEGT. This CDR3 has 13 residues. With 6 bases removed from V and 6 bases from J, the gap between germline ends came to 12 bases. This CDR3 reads CASRPPAGQPQHF. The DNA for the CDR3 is TGTGCCAGCAGGCCCCCGGCGGGTCAGCCCCAGCATTTT.

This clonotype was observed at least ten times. The DNA for the CDR3 is TGTGCCAGCAGCTTATCGGCGGGATCGAACATTCAGTACTTC. The encoded protein is CASSLSAGSNIQYF. V gene TRBV7-8 combines with J gene TRBJ2-4; a possible D gene is TRBD2 (6 bases). V was trimmed by 2 bases and J by 7 bases, leaving 12 bases between them. CDR3 length: 14 amino acids. In germline, CDR1 is SGHVS, CDR2 FQNEAQ.

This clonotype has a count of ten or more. The CDR3 region is CSAYRAGWDTGELFF. CDR3 nucleotide sequence: TGCAGTGCTTACCGGGCAGGGTGGGACACCGGGGAGCTGTTTTTT. The chain couples TRBV20-1 to TRBJ2-2; perhaps TRBD1 as D (5 bases). The CDR3 loop spans 15 amino acids. Germline CDR1 reads DFQATT; CDR2 reads SNEGSKA (reference sequence). V was clipped by 5 bases and J by 3 bases, with 16 bases between them.